The 24 T cell receptor beta chains below were found in one sample sequenced in a study of blood T cell repertoires in COVID-19. The data were produced by immunoSEQ multiplex PCR, yet TCRdb's version contains in-frame clones alone and is incomplete. The sample has about 230,000 clones, 83% seen once. Input material: peripheral blood. These receptor sequences come from a woman aged 50 to 60 with acute or convalescent COVID-19.

The V and J genes are TRBV5-1 and TRBJ2-1, with 8 bases identical to TRBD2. The CDR3 has 15 amino acids. After removal of 4 bases from V and 7 bases from J, the junction contained 10 bases not matched to a gene. Germline lookup yields CDR1 SGHRS and CDR2 YFSETQ. CDR3 amino acids: CASSQTGTSVNEQFF. The CDR3 bases are TGCGCCAGCAGCCAGACCGGGACTAGTGTAAATGAGCAGTTCTTC.

The chain recombines TRBV7-9 with TRBJ1-5, with D maybe TRBD1 (6 bases). Trimming pared 4 bases from V and 16 bases from J, leaving 17 bases between. The CDR3 is 12 residues long. The germline V gene encodes CDR1 SEHNR and CDR2 FQNEAQ (reference sequence). CDR3 DNA: TGTGCCAGCAGCTCCGAGGGGGGGATTAATCATTTT. As protein: CASSSEGGINHF.

The V gene is TRBV5-1, the J gene TRBJ1-5; no clear D. Deletions cut 4 bases from V and 5 bases from J, with 10 bases between. Germline assignment: CDR1 SGHRS and CDR2 YFSETQ. The CDR3 runs 13 residues. The CDR3 here is CASSLDPDQPQHF. The CDR3 nucleotides read TGCGCCAGCAGCCTCGATCCGGATCAGCCCCAGCATTTT.

This chain connects TRBV28 to TRBJ2-3; TRBD2 is a possible D gene (6 bases). The V gene's germline CDR1 is MDHEN and CDR2 SYDVKM. V shed 3 bases and J shed 3 bases, with 22 bases lying between them. CDR3 length: 18 amino acids. The CDR3 nucleotides are TGTGCCAGCAGTTTCCCCACCCAAGGCGGGACGAGTACAGATACGCAGTATTTT. Translated: CASSFPTQGGTSTDTQYF. Supplemented by reference TRBV28 and TRBJ2-3, the full variable domain reads DVKVTQSSRYLVKRTGEKVFLECVQDMDHENMFWYRQDPGLGLRLIYFSYDVKMKEKGDIPEGYSVSREKKERFSLILESASTNQTSMYLCASSFPTQGGTSTDTQYFGPGTRLTVL.

The chain has TRBV7-9 and TRBJ2-3; TRBD2 is a possible D gene (5 bases). Trimming removed 8 bases from V and 5 bases from J, with 20 bases in between. The CDR3 sequence is 15 residues long. Per the germline V gene, CDR1 is SEHNR and CDR2 is FQNEAQ (reference sequence). CDR3 nucleotide sequence: TGTGCCAGCCGTCGACTTAGCGAGCCGGGAGATACGCAGTATTTT. This encodes CASRRLSEPGDTQYF.

This chain uses TRBV7-8 with TRBJ2-5; 7 nucleotides align to TRBD1. Trimming at V came to 5 bases and at J to 3 bases, leaving 12 bases not matched to a gene. Germline CDR1 is SGHVS and CDR2 is FQNEAQ. CDR3 length: 16 residues. CDR3 nucleotide sequence: TGTGCCAGCAGCCCTAAAAGGGGGCTAGGGAAAGAGACCCAGTACTTC. This codes for CASSPKRGLGKETQYF.

This sequence joins TRBV2 and TRBJ2-7, with unresolved D. The germline gives CDR1 SNHLY, CDR2 FYNNEI. V was cut by 11 bases and J by 5 bases, with 22 bases left in between. The CDR3 contains 14 residues. The CDR3: CAVQARAQENEQYF. The DNA for the CDR3 is TGTGCCGTTCAGGCGAGAGCCCAGGAAAACGAGCAGTACTTC.

This clone turned up a few times. The chain joins TRBV3-1 (or the pseudogene TRBV3-2) to TRBJ1-5; TRBD1 aligns across 8 bases. J lost 7 bases, V lost 0 bases, and 5 bases had no gene match. The CDR3 covers 15 residues. The germline CDR1 and CDR2 sequences are LGHDT and YNNKEL (reference sequence). The DNA of the CDR3 is TGTGCCAGCAGCCAAGATCCGACAGGGGACCAGCCCCAGCATTTT. This gives the protein CASSQDPTGDQPQHF.

The chain employs TRBV24-1 and TRBJ2-3; 9 nucleotides align to TRBD1. Trimming at V came to 4 bases and at J to 2 bases, leaving 6 bases not matched to a gene. The germline V gene encodes CDR1 KGHDR and CDR2 SFDVKD. This CDR3 has 16 amino acids. Here the CDR3 reads CATSDTGTGYTDTQYF. The CDR3 DNA reads TGTGCCACCAGTGACACCGGGACAGGGTACACAGATACGCAGTATTTT.

This rearrangement joins TRBV27 to TRBJ2-2, with 9 bases matching TRBD1. V gave up 1 base and J gave up 3 bases; unmatched junction bases: 3. This CDR3 has 16 residues. CDR1 is MNHEY, CDR2 SMNVEV, per germline (reference sequence). The CDR3 coding sequence is TGTGCCAGCAGTTTATACTGGACAGGGGACACCGGGGAGCTGTTTTTT. Translating it yields CASSLYWTGDTGELFF.

The chain has TRBV30 and TRBJ1-1; 9 nucleotides align to TRBD1. This CDR3 is built from 18 residues. V trimming: 5 bases; J trimming: 3 bases; junction bases outside the gene matches: 19. The germline V gene encodes CDR1 GTSNPN and CDR2 SVGIG (reference sequence). The CDR3 bases are TGTGCCTGGGGTCATCCGATCGGGACAGGGAGAGGAGACACTGAAGCTTTCTTT. Translation gives CAWGHPIGTGRGDTEAFF.

The gene calls are TRBV19 and TRBJ1-5, with 7 nucleotides matching TRBD1. V was clipped by 7 bases and J by 3 bases; unmatched bases: 12. Germline V lookup: CDR1 LNHDA, CDR2 SQIVND (reference sequence). The CDR3 contains 16 residues. In DNA, the CDR3 is TGTGCCAGTACCGCCACCCGGGACAGACCCAATCAGCCCCAGCATTTT. Translation: CASTATRDRPNQPQHF.

The chain combines TRBV23-1 with TRBJ2-5; 7 nucleotides line up with TRBD2. TRBV23-1 is classed as an ORF, of uncertain function. The ends lost 3 bases at V and 1 base at J; junction bases unmatched: 14. CDR3 length equals 18 residues. CDR3: CASSHPLESPGGQETQYF. As DNA, the CDR3 is TGCGCCAGCAGTCACCCTCTAGAGTCCCCGGGGGGCCAAGAGACCCAGTACTTC.

The V gene is TRBV19, the J gene TRBJ1-5; D is perhaps TRBD1 (6 bases). Deletions cut 6 bases from V and 7 bases from J, with 16 bases between. This CDR3 has 14 residues. From germline, CDR1 is LNHDA and CDR2 SQIVND (reference sequence). The CDR3 DNA is TGTGCCAGTAGAAAAAACAGGGATTACCAGCCCCAGCATTTT. Translated: CASRKNRDYQPQHF.

V usage is TRBV5-1 and J usage is TRBJ2-7; TRBD2 is a possible D gene (5 bases). The CDR3 is 13 residues long. The germline V gene encodes CDR1 SGHRS and CDR2 YFSETQ. The germline V and J ends were trimmed by 0 bases and 5 bases, with 9 bases remaining between them. DNA for the CDR3: TGCGCCAGCAGCTTGGTCCTAGCAAACGAGCAGTACTTC. This translates into CASSLVLANEQYF.

Concerning this clone: One junction end disagrees with the germline gene, perhaps due to a read error. The chain uses TRBV27 and TRBJ2-7, with D tentatively TRBD1 (6 bases). Germline V CDR1 and CDR2: MNHEY, SMNVEV (reference sequence). The CDR3 sequence is 12 residues long. The CDR3 protein is CATSFGDNEQYF. The DNA for the CDR3 is TGTGCCACCAGTTTCGGGGACAACGAGCAGTACTTC.

The rearrangement links TRBV5-1 to TRBJ2-1; tentative D call: TRBD1 (6 bases). This CDR3 contains 15 residues. Between the trimmed V and J ends, which lost 4 bases and 7 bases, there was a span of 18 bases. Germline V gives CDR1 SGHRS, CDR2 YFSETQ. CDR3 in DNA: TGCGCCAGCAGCCAGGCAGGGGCGGTAGGGAATGAGCAGTTCTTC. As protein: CASSQAGAVGNEQFF.

The J gene is TRBJ2-3, the V gene TRBV9; TRBD2 matches 12 bases. Looked up from germline, CDR1 is SGDLS and CDR2 is YYNGEE. This CDR3 region has 17 residues. V lost 2 bases to trimming and J lost 2 bases; unmatched junction nucleotides: 6. The CDR3: CASSVLAGGSLTDTQYF. The CDR3 DNA is TGTGCCAGCAGCGTTCTAGCGGGGGGGTCCCTCACAGATACGCAGTATTTT.

The chain carries TRBV11-2 and TRBJ2-7, with TRBD2 identical over 11 bases. V dropped 5 bases and J dropped 2; count of bases not matched to a gene: 5. Germline V gives CDR1 SGHAT, CDR2 FQNNGV. This CDR3 has 15 amino acids. The CDR3 DNA is TGTGCCAGCAGCGCCCTAGCGGGAGGCGCCTACGAGCAGTACTTC. Protein: CASSALAGGAYEQYF.

The gene calls are TRBV5-1 and TRBJ1-2; TRBD1 is a possible D gene (5 bases). Deletions cut 2 bases from V and 5 bases from J, with 16 bases between. Germline CDR1 and CDR2: SGHRS and YFSETQ. The CDR3 consists of 15 residues. The CDR3 DNA reads TGCGCCAGCAGCTTAGCCGTAGGACAACCTTATGGCTACACCTTC. Translating gives CASSLAVGQPYGYTF.

DNA for the CDR3: TGTGCCAGCAGCCAAGATCGGGAGAAGCAGTACTTC. Translation gives CASSQDREKQYF. The rearrangement uses TRBV14 and TRBJ2-7, with D perhaps matching TRBD2 (6 bases). This CDR3 is built from 12 residues. V lost 0 bases and J 8 bases, leaving 8 bases between the germline ends. Germline loops: CDR1 SGHDN, CDR2 FVKESK.

This chain uses TRBV3-1 (or the pseudogene TRBV3-2) with TRBJ1-4; D perhaps matches TRBD1 (5 bases). This CDR3 contains 15 residues. Germline assignment: CDR1 LGHDT and CDR2 YNNKEL (reference sequence). Trimming removed 1 base at V and 8 bases at J, with 14 bases between. Written as DNA, the CDR3 is TGTGCCAGCAGCCAAGTGGGAGGGGCGGGAGAAAAACTGTTTTTT. It yields the protein CASSQVGGAGEKLFF.

The rearrangement joins TRBV28 to TRBJ1-3, with unresolved D. V lost 5 bases and J lost 2, with 13 bases in between. In germline, CDR1 is MDHEN, CDR2 SYDVKM. The CDR3 consists of 15 residues. The CDR3 sequence: CASSAPRGTGNTIYF. CDR3 DNA: TGTGCCAGCAGTGCCCCCCGGGGAACTGGAAACACCATATATTTT.

The chain joins TRBV27 to TRBJ1-2; D not resolved. Germline CDR1 and CDR2: MNHEY and SMNVEV (reference sequence). The CDR3 length is 16 residues. Trimming pared 4 bases from V and 3 bases from J, leaving 18 bases between. The CDR3 region is CASSSTTPAGHYGYTF. CDR3 DNA: TGTGCCAGCAGTTCGACCACCCCGGCAGGCCACTATGGCTACACCTTC.